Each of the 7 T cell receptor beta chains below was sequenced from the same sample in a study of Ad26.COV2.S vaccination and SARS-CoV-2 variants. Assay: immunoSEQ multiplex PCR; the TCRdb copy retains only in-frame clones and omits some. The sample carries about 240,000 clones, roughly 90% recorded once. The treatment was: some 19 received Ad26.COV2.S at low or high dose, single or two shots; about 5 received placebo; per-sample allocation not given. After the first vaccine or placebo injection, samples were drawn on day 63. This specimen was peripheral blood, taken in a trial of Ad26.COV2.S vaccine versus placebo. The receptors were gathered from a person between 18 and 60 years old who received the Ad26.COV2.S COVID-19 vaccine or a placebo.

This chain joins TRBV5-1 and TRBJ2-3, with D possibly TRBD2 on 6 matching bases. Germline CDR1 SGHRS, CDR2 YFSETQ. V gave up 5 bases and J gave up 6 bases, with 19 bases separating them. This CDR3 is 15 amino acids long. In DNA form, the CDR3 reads TGCGCCAGCAGTTTTACCGGGGGACTCACGGATACGCAGTATTTT. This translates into CASSFTGGLTDTQYF. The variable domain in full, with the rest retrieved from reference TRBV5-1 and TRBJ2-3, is KAGVTQTPRYLIKTRGQQVTLSCSPISGHRSVSWYQQTPGQGLQFLFEYFSETQRNKGNFPGRFSGRQFSNSRSEMNVSTLELGDSALYLCASSFTGGLTDTQYFGPGTRLTVL.

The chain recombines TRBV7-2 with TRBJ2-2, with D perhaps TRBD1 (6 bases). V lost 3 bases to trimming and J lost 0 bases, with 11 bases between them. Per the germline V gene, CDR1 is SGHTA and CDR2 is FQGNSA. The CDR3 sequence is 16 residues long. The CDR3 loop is CASSFKTGPNTGELFF. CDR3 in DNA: TGTGCCAGCAGCTTTAAAACAGGGCCGAACACCGGGGAGCTGTTTTTT.

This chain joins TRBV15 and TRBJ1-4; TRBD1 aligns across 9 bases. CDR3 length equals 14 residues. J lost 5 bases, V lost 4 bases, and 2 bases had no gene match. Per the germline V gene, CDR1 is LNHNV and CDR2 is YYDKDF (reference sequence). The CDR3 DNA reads TGTGCCACCAGCAAAGGGACAGGGAATGAAAAACTGTTTTTT. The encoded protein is CATSKGTGNEKLFF. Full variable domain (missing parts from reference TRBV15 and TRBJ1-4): DAMVIQNPRYQVTQFGKPVTLSCSQTLNHNVMYWYQQKSSQAPKLLFHYYDKDFNNEADTPDNFQSRRPNTSFCFLDIRSPGLGDTAMYLCATSKGTGNEKLFFGSGTQLSVL.

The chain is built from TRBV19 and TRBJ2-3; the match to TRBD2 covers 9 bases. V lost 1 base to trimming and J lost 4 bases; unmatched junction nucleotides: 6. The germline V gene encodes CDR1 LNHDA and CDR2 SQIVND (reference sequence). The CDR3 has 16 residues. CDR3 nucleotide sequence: TGTGCCAGTAGTATAGTTAGCGGGAGTTTGTCAGATACGCAGTATTTT. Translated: CASSIVSGSLSDTQYF.

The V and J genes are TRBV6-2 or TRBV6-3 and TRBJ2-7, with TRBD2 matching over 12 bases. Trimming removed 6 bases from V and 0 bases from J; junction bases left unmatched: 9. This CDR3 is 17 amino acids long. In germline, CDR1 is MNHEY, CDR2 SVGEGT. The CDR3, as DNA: TGTGCCAGCAGCTCGGGACTAGCGGGCGTAACCTCCTACGAGCAGTACTTC. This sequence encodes CASSSGLAGVTSYEQYF.

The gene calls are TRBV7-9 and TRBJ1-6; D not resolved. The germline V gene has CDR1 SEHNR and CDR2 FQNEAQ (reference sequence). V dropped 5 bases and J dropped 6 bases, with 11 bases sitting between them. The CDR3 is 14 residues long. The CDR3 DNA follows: TGTGCCAGCAGCACGTACGAGGTTAATTCACCCCTCCACTTT. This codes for CASSTYEVNSPLHF.

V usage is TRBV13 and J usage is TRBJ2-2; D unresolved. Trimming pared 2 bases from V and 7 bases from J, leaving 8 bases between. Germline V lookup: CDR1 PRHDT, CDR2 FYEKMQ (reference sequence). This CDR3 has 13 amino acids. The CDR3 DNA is TGTGCCAGCAGCTTACCCCCCGTCGGGGAGCTGTTTTTT. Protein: CASSLPPVGELFF.